Shown below are 6 T cell receptor beta chains from a single sample sequenced in a study of shared T cell receptors in the human thymus. Sequencing used immunoSEQ multiplex PCR; TCRdb keeps in-frame clones, though not all of them. The data hold hundreds of thousands of clones, with 75% to 90% observed a single time. These data were also reused for a study on human thymus T cells.

The source material was thymocytes. The receptor set was obtained from a girl under three years old with a congenital heart defect.

The V and J genes are TRBV28 and TRBJ1-2; unclear D gene. The germline gives CDR1 MDHEN, CDR2 SYDVKM. V lost 1 base and J 3 bases, leaving 9 bases between the germline ends. CDR3 length equals 14 residues. CDR3 in amino acids: CASSLSVPDYGYTF. The CDR3 DNA reads TGTGCCAGCAGTTTATCGGTTCCCGACTATGGCTACACCTTC.

This clone occurred once. The chain uses TRBV7-6 and TRBJ2-7; 7 bases are a match to TRBD1. Germline values: CDR1 SGHVS, CDR2 FNYEAQ. V lost 4 bases, J lost 4 bases, and 7 bases stayed unmatched. This CDR3 has 14 residues. The CDR3 nucleotides are TGTGCCAGCAGCTCAGACCGCAGGGGGTACGAGCAGTACTTC. Translation gives CASSSDRRGYEQYF.

This clone was detected only once. The chain recombines TRBV19 with TRBJ2-3; 11 bases map to TRBD2. Germline CDR1 and CDR2: LNHDA and SQIVND (reference sequence). The CDR3 loop spans 17 amino acids. V shed 5 bases and J 6 bases; nucleotides not matched to a gene: 13. CDR3 loop: CASSPLAGGPKFDTQYF. The CDR3 bases are TGTGCCAGTAGTCCATTAGCGGGGGGGCCTAAGTTCGATACGCAGTATTTT.

This clone came up once. The rearrangement links TRBV6-1 to TRBJ1-6; D may be TRBD1 (6 bases). Trimming shortened V by 2 bases and J by 8 bases, and 13 bases separated the two germline ends. CDR1 is MNHNS and CDR2 is SASEGT in the germline V gene. The CDR3 is 15 amino acids. CDR3 sequence: CASSEPRTVYSPLHF. In nucleotides, the CDR3 is TGTGCCAGCAGTGAACCGAGGACAGTTTATTCACCCCTCCACTTT.

The chain joins TRBV11-2 to TRBJ1-4; weak D call: TRBD1 (6 bases). The V gene's germline CDR1 is SGHAT and CDR2 FQNNGV. Deletions cut 1 base from V and 6 bases from J, with 24 bases between. The CDR3 is 19 residues long. CDR3 amino acids: CASSLGSGDRSEEDEKLFF. The CDR3 DNA follows: TGTGCCAGCAGCTTAGGATCAGGGGATAGGTCCGAAGAGGATGAAAAACTGTTTTTT.

This chain links TRBV19 with TRBJ1-1, with D possibly TRBD1 on 5 matching bases. Germline V gene lookup returns CDR1 LNHDA and CDR2 SQIVND (reference sequence). This CDR3 is 18 amino acids long. Trimming cost V 3 bases and J 3 bases, with 23 bases left between them. The CDR3 loop is CASSMHRAAGYQDTEAFF. CDR3 nucleotides: TGTGCCAGTAGTATGCACCGGGCCGCAGGGTACCAGGACACTGAAGCTTTCTTT.